The 10 T cell receptor beta chains given below trace back to one sample, sequenced in a study of shared clonotypes between healthy human individuals (dated by TCRdb to 2019 to 2021). Library generation was performed with the immunoSEQ multiplex PCR assay. Imported from immuneACCESS, the table was reduced by TCRdb to in-frame sequences with V and J called. These copies leave out some clones; in studies compared against another copy, an unresolved V gene accounts for under half, and the cause of the remainder is not known. Present in this sample are about 990,000 clones, around three quarters of which were seen just once. The ten largest clones represent more than 0.55% of the sample. Sequenced sample: memory CD4+ T cells from PBMCs. The cell subset or site label for this specimen denotes: CD45RA-negative fraction. These receptors originate from a man between 18 and 29 years old in good health. Some clones in this sample may be carry-over from other donors' samples.

In regard to this clone: This specimen includes other DNA sequences encoding the same CDR3. The CDR3 region has the DNA TGTGCCAGCAGCGTCCGTGCGGGAGGGACTTACGAGCAGTACTTC. Residues: CASSVRAGGTYEQYF. This chain uses TRBV9 with TRBJ2-7; 9 nucleotides line up with TRBD2. Trimming took 2 bases from V and 4 from J; bases not matched to a gene: 7. CDR1 and CDR2 (germline): SGDLS, YYNGEE. There are 15 residues in the CDR3.

The chain uses TRBV7-2 and TRBJ2-1, with D possibly matching TRBD2 (5 bases). The germline V and J ends were trimmed by 5 bases and 0 bases, with 11 bases remaining between them. The germline V gene encodes CDR1 SGHTA and CDR2 FQGNSA. This CDR3 region has 15 residues. For the CDR3, the DNA is TGTGCCAGCAGCCTCACTAGGAGCTCCTACAATGAGCAGTTCTTC. Amino acid sequence: CASSLTRSSYNEQFF.

The chain links TRBV5-1 to TRBJ2-7; D possibly corresponds to TRBD1 (5 bases). The CDR3 has 13 amino acids. Germline-derived CDR1 and CDR2 are SGHRS and YFSETQ. The ends were cut back, 4 bases at V and 4 bases at J, with 12 bases in the middle. The CDR3 bases are TGCGCCAGCAGCAATGATCAGGGTTACGAGCAGTACTTC. Translating it yields CASSNDQGYEQYF.

This rearrangement joins TRBV6-6 to TRBJ2-2, with D possibly matching TRBD2 (6 bases). The V end was cut by 10 bases, the J end by 7 bases, with 13 bases between. Germline-derived CDR1 and CDR2 are MNHNY and SVGAGI (reference sequence). The CDR3 sequence is 12 residues long. CDR3 loop: CATRLGYGELFF. In DNA, the CDR3 is TGTGCCACCCGACTAGGGTACGGGGAGCTGTTTTTT.

This clone was seen a single time. This sample also contains other DNA sequences that code for the same CDR3. The genes are TRBV6-6 and TRBJ1-5; no definite D call. The CDR3 has 14 residues. V was cut by 3 bases and J by 2 bases, with 8 bases left in between. CDR1 MNHNY and CDR2 SVGAGI come from the germline V gene (reference sequence). CDR3 protein: CASSYRGGNQPQHF. CDR3 DNA: TGTGCCAGCAGTTATCGGGGAGGCAATCAGCCCCAGCATTTT.

The chain is built from TRBV19 and TRBJ1-5; 7 bases agree with TRBD1. Germline CDR1 is LNHDA and CDR2 is SQIVND (reference sequence). The CDR3 is made up of 17 amino acids. Trimming removed 5 bases from V and 1 base from J; junction bases left unmatched: 11. Here the CDR3 reads CASSPGTGVVSNQPQHF. CDR3 coding DNA: TGTGCCAGTAGTCCCGGAACAGGGGTAGTAAGCAATCAGCCCCAGCATTTT. Supplemented by reference TRBV19 and TRBJ1-5, the full variable domain reads DGGITQSPKYLFRKEGQNVTLSCEQNLNHDAMYWYRQDPGQGLRLIYYSQIVNDFQKGDIAEGYSVSREKKESFPLTVTSAQKNPTAFYLCASSPGTGVVSNQPQHFGDGTRLSIL.

V and J are TRBV30 and TRBJ1-4; weak D call: TRBD1 (5 bases). Germline V gene lookup returns CDR1 GTSNPN and CDR2 SVGIG (reference sequence). V was pared by 4 bases and J by 8 bases, with 14 bases between. This CDR3 comprises 13 residues. CDR3 DNA: TGTGCCTGGACCCGGGGGGAGACCGAAAAACTGTTTTTT. Amino acid sequence: CAWTRGETEKLFF.

Turning to this clone: The junction and the germline gene differ at one end; a read error may be behind it. The gene calls are TRBV2 and TRBJ1-1; D remains ambiguous. The CDR3 sequence is 13 residues long. Per germline, CDR1 SNHLY and CDR2 FYNNEI. The CDR3 DNA reads as TGTGCCGGCAGACCCCAGGCGAACACTGAAGCTTTCTTT. This gives the protein CAGRPQANTEAFF.

The chain is built from TRBV29-1 and TRBJ2-3; D is possibly TRBD1 or TRBD2 (6 bases each). This CDR3 is built from 14 residues. V lost 6 bases, J lost 6 bases, and 19 bases lay in between. Germline V gene sequence: CDR1 SQVTM, CDR2 ANQGSEA. The DNA for the CDR3 is TGCAGCGTGGCGGGACACCTAGATGGGGATACGCAGTATTTT. Encoded protein: CSVAGHLDGDTQYF.

The rearrangement uses TRBV5-4 and TRBJ1-5; D is perhaps TRBD1 (5 bases). Trimming removed 0 bases at V and 1 base at J, with 8 bases between. Germline-derived CDR1 and CDR2 are SGHNT and YYREEE (reference sequence). The CDR3 sequence is 15 residues long. For the CDR3, the DNA is TGTGCCAGCAGCTTGGGGCAGGGCAGCAATCAGCCCCAGCATTTT. It yields the protein CASSLGQGSNQPQHF.